This TCR beta chain was captured in a study of vaccination effects on CD4 cells after COVID-19. Expansion of antigen-specific CD4+ T cells with viral peptide pools was carried out by the ViraFEST assay before sequencing. Subsequent to a culture period of about ten days, CD4+ T cells were isolated. Negative nucleocapsid antibody tests before and after vaccination confirmed no previous SARS-CoV-2 infection. The CDR3 consists of 14 residues. Per the germline V gene, CDR1 is GTSNPN and CDR2 is SVGIG (reference sequence). V gave up 5 bases and J gave up 8 bases, with 16 bases separating them. Data came from immunoSEQ multiplex PCR; TCRdb stores just in-frame clones and leaves some out. The sample has tens of thousands of clones, roughly 70% seen once. The count of this clone is one. Its antigen remains unknown. Study findings and constraints: Researchers report that only 1 of 255 vaccine-induced clones in healthy vaccinees cross-reacted with common cold coronaviruses.

This specimen consisted of CD4+ T cells from PBMCs cultured with HCoV-OC43 spike peptides, obtained before COVID-19 vaccination. Subset specified: HCoV-OC43 spike overlapping peptide pool stimulation. V usage is TRBV30 and J usage is TRBJ1-6, with D perhaps matching TRBD1 (5 bases). This receptor was taken from a human donor who received a COVID-19 vaccine. Written as DNA, the CDR3 is TGTGCCTGGGGCCTGGGGCATAATGATTCACCCCTCCACTTT. Translation: CAWGLGHNDSPLHF.